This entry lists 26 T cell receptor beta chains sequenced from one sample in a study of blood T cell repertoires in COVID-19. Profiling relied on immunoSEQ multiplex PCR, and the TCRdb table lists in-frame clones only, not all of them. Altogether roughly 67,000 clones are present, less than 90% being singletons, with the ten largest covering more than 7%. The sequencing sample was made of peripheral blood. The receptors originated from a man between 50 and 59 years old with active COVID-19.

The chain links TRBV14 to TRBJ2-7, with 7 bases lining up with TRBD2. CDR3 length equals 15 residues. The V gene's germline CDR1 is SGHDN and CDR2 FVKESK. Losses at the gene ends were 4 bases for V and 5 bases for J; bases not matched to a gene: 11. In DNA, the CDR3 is TGTGCCAGCAGCCCACAGGCGGGGGAGGACCACGAGCAGTACTTC. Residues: CASSPQAGEDHEQYF.

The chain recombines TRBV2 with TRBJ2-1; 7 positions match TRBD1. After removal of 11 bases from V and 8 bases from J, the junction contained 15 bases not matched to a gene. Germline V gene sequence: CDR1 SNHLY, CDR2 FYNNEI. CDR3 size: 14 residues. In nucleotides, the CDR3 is TGTGCCGATCATCCGGGACAGTCGTCCGATGAGCAGTTCTTC. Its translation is CADHPGQSSDEQFF.

DNA for the CDR3: TGTGCCAGCAGTTTCAGCTGGGGAGAGTACCCCTACAATGAGCAGTTCTTC. The encoded protein is CASSFSWGEYPYNEQFF. This chain links TRBV27 with TRBJ2-1; TRBD2 is a possible D gene (5 bases). This CDR3 has 17 residues. Per germline, CDR1 MNHEY and CDR2 SMNVEV (reference sequence). V was cut by 3 bases and J by 2 bases, with 17 bases left in between.

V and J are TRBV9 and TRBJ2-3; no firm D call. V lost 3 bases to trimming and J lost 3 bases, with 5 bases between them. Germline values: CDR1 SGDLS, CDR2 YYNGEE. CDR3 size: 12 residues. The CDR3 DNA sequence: TGTGCCAGCAGCGGTCCGACAGATACGCAGTATTTT. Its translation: CASSGPTDTQYF.

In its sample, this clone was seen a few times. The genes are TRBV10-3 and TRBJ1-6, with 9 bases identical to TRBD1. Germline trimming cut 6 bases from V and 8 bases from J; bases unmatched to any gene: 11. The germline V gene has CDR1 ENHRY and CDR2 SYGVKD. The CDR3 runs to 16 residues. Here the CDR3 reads CAISAGQGQGYSPLHF. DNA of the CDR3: TGTGCCATCAGCGCAGGGCAGGGACAGGGCTATTCACCCCTCCACTTT.

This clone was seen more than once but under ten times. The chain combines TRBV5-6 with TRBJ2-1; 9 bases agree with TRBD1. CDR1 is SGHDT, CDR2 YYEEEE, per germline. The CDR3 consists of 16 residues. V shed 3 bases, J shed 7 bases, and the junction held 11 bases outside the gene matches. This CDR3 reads CASSSIQGASWNEQFF. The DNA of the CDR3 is TGTGCCAGCAGCTCCATACAGGGGGCCTCCTGGAATGAGCAGTTCTTC.

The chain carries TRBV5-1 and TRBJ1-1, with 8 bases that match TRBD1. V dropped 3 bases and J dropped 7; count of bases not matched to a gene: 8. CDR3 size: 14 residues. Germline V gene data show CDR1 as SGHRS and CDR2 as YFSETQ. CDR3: CASSSDRQGREAFF. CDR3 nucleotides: TGCGCCAGCAGCTCGGACCGACAGGGGCGTGAAGCTTTCTTT.

This chain's CDR3 is CAIRPGLAGGPDQDTQYF. The CDR3, as DNA: TGTGCCATCAGACCGGGACTAGCGGGGGGGCCCGATCAAGATACGCAGTATTTT. This chain uses TRBV10-3 with TRBJ2-3; 16 bases align to TRBD2. Germline CDR1 ENHRY, CDR2 SYGVKD. Trimming at V came to 6 bases and at J to 5 bases, leaving 11 bases not matched to a gene. This CDR3 is built from 18 residues.

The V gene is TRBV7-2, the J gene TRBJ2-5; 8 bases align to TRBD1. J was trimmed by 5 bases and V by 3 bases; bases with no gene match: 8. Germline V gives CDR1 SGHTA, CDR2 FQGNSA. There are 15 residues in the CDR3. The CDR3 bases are TGTGCCAGCAGCTTCCACAGGGGGTCCGAGGAGACCCAGTACTTC. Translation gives CASSFHRGSEETQYF. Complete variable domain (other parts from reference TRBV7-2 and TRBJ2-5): GAGVSQSPSNKVTEKGKDVELRCDPISGHTALYWYRQSLGQGLEFLIYFQGNSAPDKSGLPSDRFSAERTGGSVSTLTIQRTQQEDSAVYLCASSFHRGSEETQYFGPGTRLLVL.

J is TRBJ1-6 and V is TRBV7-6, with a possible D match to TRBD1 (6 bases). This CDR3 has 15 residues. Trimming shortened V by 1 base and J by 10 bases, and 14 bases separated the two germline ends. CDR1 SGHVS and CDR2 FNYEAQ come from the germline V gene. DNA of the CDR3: TGTGCCAGCAGCTTAGAACAGGGAAGGGTCTCACCCCTCCACTTT. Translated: CASSLEQGRVSPLHF.

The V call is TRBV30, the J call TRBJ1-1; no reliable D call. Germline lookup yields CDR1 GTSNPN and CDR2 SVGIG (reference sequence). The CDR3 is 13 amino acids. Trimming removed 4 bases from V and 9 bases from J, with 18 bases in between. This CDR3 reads CAWNPVLRRKAFF. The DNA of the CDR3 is TGTGCCTGGAACCCTGTCTTGCGTCGTAAAGCTTTCTTT. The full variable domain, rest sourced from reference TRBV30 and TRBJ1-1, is SQTIHQWPATLVQPVGSPLSLECTVEGTSNPNLYWYRQAAGRGLQLLFYSVGIGQISSEVPQNLSASRPQDRQFILSSKKLLLSDSGFYLCAWNPVLRRKAFFGQGTRLTVV.

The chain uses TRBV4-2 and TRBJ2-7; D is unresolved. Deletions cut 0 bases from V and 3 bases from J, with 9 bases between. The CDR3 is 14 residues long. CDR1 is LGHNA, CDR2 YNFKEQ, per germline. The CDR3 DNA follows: TGTGCCAGCAGCCAAGACCTACAGATCTACGAGCAGTACTTC. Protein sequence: CASSQDLQIYEQYF.

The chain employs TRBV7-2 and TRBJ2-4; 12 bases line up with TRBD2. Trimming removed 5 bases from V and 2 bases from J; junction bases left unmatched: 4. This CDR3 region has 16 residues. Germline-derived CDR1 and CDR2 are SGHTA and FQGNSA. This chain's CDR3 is CASSLTSGGSKNIQYF. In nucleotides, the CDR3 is TGTGCCAGCAGCCTCACTAGCGGGGGGTCCAAAAACATTCAGTACTTC.

The CDR3 here is CASSSGLAEPYEQYF. Written as DNA, the CDR3 is TGCGCCAGCAGCTCGGGACTAGCGGAACCCTACGAGCAGTACTTC. The rearrangement links TRBV5-1 to TRBJ2-7; 11 positions agree with TRBD2. The germline CDR1 and CDR2 sequences are SGHRS and YFSETQ. This CDR3 spans 15 amino acids. After removal of 3 bases from V and 2 bases from J, the junction contained 4 bases not matched to a gene. Full variable domain (rest looked up from reference TRBV5-1 and TRBJ2-7): KAGVTQTPRYLIKTRGQQVTLSCSPISGHRSVSWYQQTPGQGLQFLFEYFSETQRNKGNFPGRFSGRQFSNSRSEMNVSTLELGDSALYLCASSSGLAEPYEQYFGPGTRLTVT.

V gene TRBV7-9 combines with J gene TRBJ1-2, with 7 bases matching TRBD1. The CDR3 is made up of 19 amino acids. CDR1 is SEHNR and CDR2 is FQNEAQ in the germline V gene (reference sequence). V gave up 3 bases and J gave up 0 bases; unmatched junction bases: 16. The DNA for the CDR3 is TGTGCCAGCAGCTTCCTCTTACCCGACAGGGCCTTAGCTAACTATGGCTACACCTTC. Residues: CASSFLLPDRALANYGYTF.

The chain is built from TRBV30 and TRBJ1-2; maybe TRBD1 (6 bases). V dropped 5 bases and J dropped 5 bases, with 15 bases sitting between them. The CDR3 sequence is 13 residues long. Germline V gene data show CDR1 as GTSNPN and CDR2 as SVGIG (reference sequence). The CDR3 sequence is CAWGPGGRYGYTF. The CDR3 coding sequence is TGTGCCTGGGGCCCCGGGGGGCGGTATGGCTACACCTTC. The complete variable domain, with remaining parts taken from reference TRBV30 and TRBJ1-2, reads SQTIHQWPATLVQPVGSPLSLECTVEGTSNPNLYWYRQAAGRGLQLLFYSVGIGQISSEVPQNLSASRPQDRQFILSSKKLLLSDSGFYLCAWGPGGRYGYTFGSGTRLTVV.

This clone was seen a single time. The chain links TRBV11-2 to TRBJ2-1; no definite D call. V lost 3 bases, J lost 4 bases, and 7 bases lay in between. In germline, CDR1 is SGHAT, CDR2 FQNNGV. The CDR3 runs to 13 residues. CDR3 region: CASSLGLYNEQFF. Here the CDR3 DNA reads TGTGCCAGCAGCTTGGGCCTATACAATGAGCAGTTCTTC.

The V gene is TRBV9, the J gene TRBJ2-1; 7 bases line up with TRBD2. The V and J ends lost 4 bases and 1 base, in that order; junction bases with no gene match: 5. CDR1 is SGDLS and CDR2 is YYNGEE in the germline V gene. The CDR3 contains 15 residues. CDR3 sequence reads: CASSLMGGSYNEQFF. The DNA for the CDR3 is TGTGCCAGCAGCCTCATGGGGGGGTCCTACAATGAGCAGTTCTTC.

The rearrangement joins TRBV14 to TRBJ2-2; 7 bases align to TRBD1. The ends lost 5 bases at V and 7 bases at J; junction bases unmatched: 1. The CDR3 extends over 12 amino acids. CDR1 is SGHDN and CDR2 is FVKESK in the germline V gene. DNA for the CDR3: TGTGCCAGCAGCAGACAGGGCGGGGAGCTGTTTTTT. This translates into CASSRQGGELFF.

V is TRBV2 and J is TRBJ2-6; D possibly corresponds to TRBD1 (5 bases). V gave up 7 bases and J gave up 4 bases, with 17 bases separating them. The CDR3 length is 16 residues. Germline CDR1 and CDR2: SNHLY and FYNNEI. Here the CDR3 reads CASTGRAAVGANVLTF. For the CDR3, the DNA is TGTGCCAGCACGGGCAGGGCCGCTGTCGGGGCCAACGTCCTGACTTTC.

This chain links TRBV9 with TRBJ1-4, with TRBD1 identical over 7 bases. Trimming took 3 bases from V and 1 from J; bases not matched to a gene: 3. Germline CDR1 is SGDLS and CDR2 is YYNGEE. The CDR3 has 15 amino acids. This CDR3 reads CASSGGDRTNEKLFF. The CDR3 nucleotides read TGTGCCAGCAGCGGGGGGGACAGAACTAATGAAAAACTGTTTTTT.

The CDR3 reads CASRGGAVTEAFF. CDR3 nucleotide sequence: TGTGCCAGCAGGGGGGGGGCGGTCACTGAAGCTTTCTTT. The chain joins TRBV27 to TRBJ1-1; weak D call: TRBD1 (6 bases). The CDR3 totals 13 residues. V lost 6 bases to trimming and J lost 4 bases, with 12 bases between them. Germline V CDR1 and CDR2: MNHEY, SMNVEV (reference sequence).

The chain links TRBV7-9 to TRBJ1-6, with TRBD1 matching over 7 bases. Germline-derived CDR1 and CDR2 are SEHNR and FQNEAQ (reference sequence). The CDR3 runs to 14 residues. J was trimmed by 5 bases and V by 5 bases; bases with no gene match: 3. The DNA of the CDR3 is TGTGCCAGCAGCCGGGACAGCGATAATTCACCCCTCCACTTT. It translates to CASSRDSDNSPLHF.

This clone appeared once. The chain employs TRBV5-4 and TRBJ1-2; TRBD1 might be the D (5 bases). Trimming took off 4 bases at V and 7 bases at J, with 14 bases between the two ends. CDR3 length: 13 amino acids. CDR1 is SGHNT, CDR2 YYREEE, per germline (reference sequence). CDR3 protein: CASSQGPAPGYTF. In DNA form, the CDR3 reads TGTGCCAGCAGCCAGGGCCCTGCACCTGGCTACACCTTC.

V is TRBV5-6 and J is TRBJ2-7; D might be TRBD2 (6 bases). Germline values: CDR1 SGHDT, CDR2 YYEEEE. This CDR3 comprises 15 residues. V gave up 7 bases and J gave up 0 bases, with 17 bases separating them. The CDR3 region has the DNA TGTGCCAGCCGGAGGCGGGACGGACGCTCCTACGAGCAGTACTTC. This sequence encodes CASRRRDGRSYEQYF.

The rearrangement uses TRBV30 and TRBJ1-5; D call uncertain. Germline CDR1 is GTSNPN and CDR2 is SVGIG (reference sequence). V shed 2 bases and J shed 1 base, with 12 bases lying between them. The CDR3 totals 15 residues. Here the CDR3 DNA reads TGTGCCTGGAGTACCTCTCGGGTAAGCAATCAGCCCCAGCATTTT. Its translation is CAWSTSRVSNQPQHF.